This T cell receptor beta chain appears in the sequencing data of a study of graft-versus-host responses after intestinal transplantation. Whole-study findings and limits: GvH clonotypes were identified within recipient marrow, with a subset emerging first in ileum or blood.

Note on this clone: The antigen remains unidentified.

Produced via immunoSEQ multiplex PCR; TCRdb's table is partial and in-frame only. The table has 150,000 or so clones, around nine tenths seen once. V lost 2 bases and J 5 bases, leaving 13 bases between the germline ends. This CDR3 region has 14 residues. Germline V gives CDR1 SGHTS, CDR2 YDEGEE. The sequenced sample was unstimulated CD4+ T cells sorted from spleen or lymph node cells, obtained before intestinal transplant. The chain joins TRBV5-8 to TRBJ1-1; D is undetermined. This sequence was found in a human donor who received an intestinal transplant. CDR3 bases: TGTGCCAGCAGCTTATCCGGGCCAGCTACTGAAGCTTTCTTT. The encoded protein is CASSLSGPATEAFF.